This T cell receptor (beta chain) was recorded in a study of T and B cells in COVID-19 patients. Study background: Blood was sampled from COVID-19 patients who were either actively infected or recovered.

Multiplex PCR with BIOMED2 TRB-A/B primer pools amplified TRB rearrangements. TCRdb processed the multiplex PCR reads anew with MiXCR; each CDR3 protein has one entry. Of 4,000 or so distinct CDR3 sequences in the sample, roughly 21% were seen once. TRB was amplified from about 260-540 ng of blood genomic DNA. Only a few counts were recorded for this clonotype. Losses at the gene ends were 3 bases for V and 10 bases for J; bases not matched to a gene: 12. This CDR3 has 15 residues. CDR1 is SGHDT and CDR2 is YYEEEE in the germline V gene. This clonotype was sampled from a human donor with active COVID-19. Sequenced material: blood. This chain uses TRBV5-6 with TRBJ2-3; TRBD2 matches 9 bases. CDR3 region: CASSYSGGLLPPQYF. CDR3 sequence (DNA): TGTGCCAGCAGCTACAGCGGGGGGCTTCTCCCCCCGCAGTATTTT.